This TCR beta chain emerged from a study of CD8 T cells in Susac syndrome. This clonotype appeared once. Germline lookup yields CDR1 MDHEN and CDR2 SYDVKM. Trimming pared 8 bases from V and 4 bases from J, leaving 18 bases between. The CDR3 is 14 amino acids. Sequencing targeted TCR beta in T cells from blood (CD8+ and CD4+). FACS enriched CD8+ TEMRA cells, while bulk CD8+ and CD4+ were negatively isolated. Reverse transcription of 0.5 to 1 ug RNA used random hexamers. A multiplex approach, immunoSEQ multiplex PCR, amplified TCR beta CDR3 across 54 Vbeta and 13 Jbeta. TCRdb ran MiXCR on the immunoSEQ multiplex PCR reads and lists one entry per CDR3 protein. The table records 65,000 to 90,000 distinct CDR3 sequences, less than 95% of them present only once.

V and J are TRBV28 and TRBJ2-7, with a weak D call TRBD1 (6 bases). Material for sequencing was CD8+ T cells from PBMCs. The clonotype comes from a human donor with multiple sclerosis. The CDR3 bases are TGTGCCAGCGGGGAAGGCAGGGGATGGTACGAGCAGTACTTC. As protein: CASGEGRGWYEQYF.